What follows describes a single T cell receptor beta chain. TCRdb re-called the 5' RACE reads and gives one entry per CDR3 protein, without DNA. This sample's table reports some 190,000 distinct CDR3 sequences. Germline V gives CDR1 SGHRS, CDR2 YFSETQ. This CDR3 is built from 15 residues. This specimen comes from a study of monozygotic twins with inflammatory bowel disease. What was sequenced was blood. The chain is built from TRBV5-1 and TRBJ1-4; TCRdb lists TRBD1, though no DNA is available to test this call. The clonotype comes from a human donor with ulcerative colitis or Crohn's disease, or a healthy co-twin of an affected twin (not recorded which). CDR3 loop: CASSLLGGTNEKLFF.